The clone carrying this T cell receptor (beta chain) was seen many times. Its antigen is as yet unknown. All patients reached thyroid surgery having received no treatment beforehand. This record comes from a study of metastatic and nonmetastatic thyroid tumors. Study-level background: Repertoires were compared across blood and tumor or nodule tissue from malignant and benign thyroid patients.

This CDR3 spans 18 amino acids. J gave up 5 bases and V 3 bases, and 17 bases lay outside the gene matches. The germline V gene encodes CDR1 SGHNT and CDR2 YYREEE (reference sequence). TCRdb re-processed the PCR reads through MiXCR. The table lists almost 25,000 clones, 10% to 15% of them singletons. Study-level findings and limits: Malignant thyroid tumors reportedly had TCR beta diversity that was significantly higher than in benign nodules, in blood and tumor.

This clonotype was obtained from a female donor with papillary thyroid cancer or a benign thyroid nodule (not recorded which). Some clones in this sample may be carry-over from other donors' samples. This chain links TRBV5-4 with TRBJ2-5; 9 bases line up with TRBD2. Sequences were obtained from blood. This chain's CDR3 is CASSSQGSGGRGGETQYF. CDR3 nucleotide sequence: TGTGCCAGCAGCTCCCAAGGATCGGGCGGGAGGGGAGGCGAGACCCAGTACTTC.